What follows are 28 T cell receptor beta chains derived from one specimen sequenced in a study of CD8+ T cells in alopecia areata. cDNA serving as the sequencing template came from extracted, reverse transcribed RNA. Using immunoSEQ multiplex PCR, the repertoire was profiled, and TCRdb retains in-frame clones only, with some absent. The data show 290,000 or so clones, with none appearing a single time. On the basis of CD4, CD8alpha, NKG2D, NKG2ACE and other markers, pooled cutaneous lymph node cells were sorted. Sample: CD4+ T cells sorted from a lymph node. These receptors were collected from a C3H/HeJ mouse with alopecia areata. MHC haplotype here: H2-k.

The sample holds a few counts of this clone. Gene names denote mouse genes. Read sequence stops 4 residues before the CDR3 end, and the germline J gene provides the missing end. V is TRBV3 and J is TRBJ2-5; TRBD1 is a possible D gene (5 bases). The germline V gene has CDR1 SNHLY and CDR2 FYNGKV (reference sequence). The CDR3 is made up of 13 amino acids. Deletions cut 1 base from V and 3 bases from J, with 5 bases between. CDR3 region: CASSLDRQDTQYF. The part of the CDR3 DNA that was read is TGTGCCAGCAGCTTAGACAGGCAAGAC.

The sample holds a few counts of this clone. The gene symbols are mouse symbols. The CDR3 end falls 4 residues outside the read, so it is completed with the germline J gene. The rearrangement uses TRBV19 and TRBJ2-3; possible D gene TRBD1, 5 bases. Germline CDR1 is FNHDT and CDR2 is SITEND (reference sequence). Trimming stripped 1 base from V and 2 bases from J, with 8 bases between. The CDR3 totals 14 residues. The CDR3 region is CASSIIGVAETLYF. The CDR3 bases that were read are TGTGCCAGCAGTATAATAGGGGTTGCAGAA.

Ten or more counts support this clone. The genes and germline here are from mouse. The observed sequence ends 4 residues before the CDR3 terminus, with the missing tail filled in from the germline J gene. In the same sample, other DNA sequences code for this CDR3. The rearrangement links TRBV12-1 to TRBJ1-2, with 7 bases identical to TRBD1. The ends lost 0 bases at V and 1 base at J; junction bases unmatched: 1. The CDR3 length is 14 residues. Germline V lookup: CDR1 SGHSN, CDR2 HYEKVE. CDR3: CASSLTGVNSDYTF. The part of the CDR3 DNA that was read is TGTGCCAGCTCTCTCACAGGGGTAAACTCC.

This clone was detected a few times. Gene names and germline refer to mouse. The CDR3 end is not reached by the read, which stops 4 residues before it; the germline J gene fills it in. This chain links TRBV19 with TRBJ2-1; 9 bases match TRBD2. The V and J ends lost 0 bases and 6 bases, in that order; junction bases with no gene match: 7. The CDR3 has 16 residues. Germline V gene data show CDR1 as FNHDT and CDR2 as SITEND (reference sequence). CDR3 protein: CASSIGWGGAFAEQFF. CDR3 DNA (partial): TGTGCCAGCAGTATAGGTTGGGGGGGCGCGTTTGCT.

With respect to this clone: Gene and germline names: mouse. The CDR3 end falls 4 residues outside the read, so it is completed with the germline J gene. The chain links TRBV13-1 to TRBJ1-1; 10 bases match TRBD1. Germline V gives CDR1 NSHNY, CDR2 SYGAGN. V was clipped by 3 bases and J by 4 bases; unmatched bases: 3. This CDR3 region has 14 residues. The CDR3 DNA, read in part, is TGTGCCAGCAGTGTCCGGGACAGGGGCACA. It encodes CASSVRDRGT. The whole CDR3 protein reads CASSVRDRGTEVFF.

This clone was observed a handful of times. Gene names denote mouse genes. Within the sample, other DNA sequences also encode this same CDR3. CDR3 bases read: TGCACCTGCAGTGCAGATAGGGGACAAGCAAACTCC. Translated: CTCSADRGQANS. The CDR3 in full is CTCSADRGQANSDYTF. This chain uses TRBV1 with TRBJ1-2, with a tentative D call TRBD1 (6 bases). The read terminates 4 residues before the CDR3 end, so the remaining end is supplied by the germline J gene. V dropped 0 bases and J dropped 0 bases, with 11 bases sitting between them. Germline values: CDR1 NSQYPW, CDR2 LRSPGD (reference sequence). CDR3 size: 16 residues.

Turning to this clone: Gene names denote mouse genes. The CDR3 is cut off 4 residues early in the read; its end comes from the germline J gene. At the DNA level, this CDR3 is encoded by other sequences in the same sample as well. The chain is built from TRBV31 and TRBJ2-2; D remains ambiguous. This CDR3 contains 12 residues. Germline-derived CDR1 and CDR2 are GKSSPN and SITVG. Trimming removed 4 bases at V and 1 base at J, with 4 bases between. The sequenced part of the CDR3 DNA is TGTGCCTGGACCAAAAACACCGGG. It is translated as CAWTKNTG. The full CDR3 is CAWTKNTGQLYF.

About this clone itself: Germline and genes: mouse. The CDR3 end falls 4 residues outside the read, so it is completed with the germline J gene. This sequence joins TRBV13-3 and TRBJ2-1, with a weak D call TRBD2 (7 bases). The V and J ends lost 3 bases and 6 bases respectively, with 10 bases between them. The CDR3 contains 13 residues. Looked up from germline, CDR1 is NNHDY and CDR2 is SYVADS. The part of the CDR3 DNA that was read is TGTGCCAGCAGTGGGGGGGCGCTTGCT. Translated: CASSGGALA. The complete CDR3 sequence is CASSGGALAEQFF.

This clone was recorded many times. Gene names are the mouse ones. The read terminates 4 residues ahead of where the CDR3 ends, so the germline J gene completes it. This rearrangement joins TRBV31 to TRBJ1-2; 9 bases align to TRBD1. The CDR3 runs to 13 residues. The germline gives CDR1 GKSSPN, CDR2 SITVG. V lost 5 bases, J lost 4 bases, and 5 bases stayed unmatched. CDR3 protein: CAWRTGAGSDYTF. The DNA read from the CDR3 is TGTGCCTGGCGGACAGGGGCGGGCTCC.

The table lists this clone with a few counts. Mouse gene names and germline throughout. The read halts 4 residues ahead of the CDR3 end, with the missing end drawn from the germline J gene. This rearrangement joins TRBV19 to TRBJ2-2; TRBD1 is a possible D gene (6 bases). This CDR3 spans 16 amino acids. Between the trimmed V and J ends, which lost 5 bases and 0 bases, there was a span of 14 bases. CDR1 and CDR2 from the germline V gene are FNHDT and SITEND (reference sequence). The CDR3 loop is CASSRPGQANTGQLYF. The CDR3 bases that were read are TGTGCCAGCAGCCGTCCGGGACAAGCAAACACCGGG.

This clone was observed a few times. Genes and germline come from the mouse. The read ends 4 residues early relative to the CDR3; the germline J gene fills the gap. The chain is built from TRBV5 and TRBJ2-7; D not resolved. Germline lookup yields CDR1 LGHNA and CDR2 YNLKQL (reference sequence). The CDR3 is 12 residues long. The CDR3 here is CASSQQKNEQYF. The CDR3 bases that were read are TGTGCCAGCAGCCAACAGAAAAAT.

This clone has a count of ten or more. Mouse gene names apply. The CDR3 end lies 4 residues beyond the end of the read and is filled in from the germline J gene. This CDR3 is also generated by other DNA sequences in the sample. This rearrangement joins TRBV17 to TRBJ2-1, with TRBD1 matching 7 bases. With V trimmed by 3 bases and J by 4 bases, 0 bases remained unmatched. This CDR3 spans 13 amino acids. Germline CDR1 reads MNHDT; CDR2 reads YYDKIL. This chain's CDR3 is CASSRGQYAEQFF. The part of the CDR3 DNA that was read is TGTGCTAGCAGTAGGGGACAGTATGCT.

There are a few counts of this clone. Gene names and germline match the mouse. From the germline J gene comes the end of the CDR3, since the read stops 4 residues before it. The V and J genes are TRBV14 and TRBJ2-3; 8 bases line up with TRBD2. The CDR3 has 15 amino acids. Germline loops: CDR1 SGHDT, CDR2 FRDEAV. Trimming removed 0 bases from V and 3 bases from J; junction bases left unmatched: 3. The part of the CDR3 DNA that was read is TGTGCCAGCAGTTTCTGGGGGGGCTTCGCAGAA. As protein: CASSFWGGFAE. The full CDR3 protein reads CASSFWGGFAETLYF.

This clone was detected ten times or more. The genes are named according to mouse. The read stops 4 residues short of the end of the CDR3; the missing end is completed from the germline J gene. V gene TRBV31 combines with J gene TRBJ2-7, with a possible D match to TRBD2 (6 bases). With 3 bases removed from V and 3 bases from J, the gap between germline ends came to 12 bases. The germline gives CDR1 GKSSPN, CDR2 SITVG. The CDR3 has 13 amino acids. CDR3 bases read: TGTGCCTGGAGCCCGGGGGGTGACTAT. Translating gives CAWSPGGDY. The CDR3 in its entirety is CAWSPGGDYEQYF.

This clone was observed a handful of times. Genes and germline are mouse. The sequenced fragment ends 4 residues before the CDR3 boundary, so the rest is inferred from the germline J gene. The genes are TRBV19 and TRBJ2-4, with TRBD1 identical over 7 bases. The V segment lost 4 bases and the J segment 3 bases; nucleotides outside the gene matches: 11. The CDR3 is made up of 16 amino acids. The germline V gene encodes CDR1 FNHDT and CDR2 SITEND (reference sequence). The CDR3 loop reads CASSPQYRGGQNTLYF. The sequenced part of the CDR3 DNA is TGTGCCAGCAGTCCTCAATACAGGGGCGGACAAAAC.

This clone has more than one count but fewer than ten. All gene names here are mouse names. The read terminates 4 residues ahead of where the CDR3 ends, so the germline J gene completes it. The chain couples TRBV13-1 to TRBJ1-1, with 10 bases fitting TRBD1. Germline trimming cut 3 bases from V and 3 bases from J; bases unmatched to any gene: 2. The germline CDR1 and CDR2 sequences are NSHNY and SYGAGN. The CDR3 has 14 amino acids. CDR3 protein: CASSGDRGDTEVFF. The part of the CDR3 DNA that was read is TGTGCCAGCAGTGGGGACAGGGGAGACACA.

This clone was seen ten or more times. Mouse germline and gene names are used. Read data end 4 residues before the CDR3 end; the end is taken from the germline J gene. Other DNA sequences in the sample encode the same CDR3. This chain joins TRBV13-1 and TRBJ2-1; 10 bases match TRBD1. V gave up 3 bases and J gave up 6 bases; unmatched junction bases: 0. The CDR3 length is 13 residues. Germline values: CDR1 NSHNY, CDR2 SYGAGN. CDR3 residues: CASSGDRGAEQFF. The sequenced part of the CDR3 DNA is TGTGCCAGCAGTGGGGACAGGGGTGCT.

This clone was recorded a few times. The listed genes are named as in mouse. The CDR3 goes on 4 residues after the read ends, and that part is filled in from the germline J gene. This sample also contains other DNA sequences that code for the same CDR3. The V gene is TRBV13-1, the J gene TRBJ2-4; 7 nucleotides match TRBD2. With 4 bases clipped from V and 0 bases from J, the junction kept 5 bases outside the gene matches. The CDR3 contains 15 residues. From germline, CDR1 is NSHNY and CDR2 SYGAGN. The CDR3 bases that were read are TGTGCCAGCAGTCGACTGGGATCTAGTCAAAAC. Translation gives CASSRLGSSQN. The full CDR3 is CASSRLGSSQNTLYF.

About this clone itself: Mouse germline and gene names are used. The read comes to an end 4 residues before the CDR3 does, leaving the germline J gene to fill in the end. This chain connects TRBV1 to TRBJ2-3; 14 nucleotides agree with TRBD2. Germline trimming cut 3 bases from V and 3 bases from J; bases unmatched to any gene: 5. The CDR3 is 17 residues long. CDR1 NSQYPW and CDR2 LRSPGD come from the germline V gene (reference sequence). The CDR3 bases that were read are TGCACCTGCAGTGCGTTTGGGACTGGGGGGGCGGCAGAA. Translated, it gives CTCSAFGTGGAAE. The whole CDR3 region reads CTCSAFGTGGAAETLYF.

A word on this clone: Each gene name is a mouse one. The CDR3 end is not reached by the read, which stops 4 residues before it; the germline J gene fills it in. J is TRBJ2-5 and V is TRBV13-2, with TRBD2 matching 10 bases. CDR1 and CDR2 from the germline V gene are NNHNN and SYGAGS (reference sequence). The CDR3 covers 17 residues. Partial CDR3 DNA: TGTGCCAGCGGTGAGGTCGGCTGGGGGGGCGCAGGGGAC. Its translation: CASGEVGWGGAGD. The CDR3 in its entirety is CASGEVGWGGAGDTQYF.

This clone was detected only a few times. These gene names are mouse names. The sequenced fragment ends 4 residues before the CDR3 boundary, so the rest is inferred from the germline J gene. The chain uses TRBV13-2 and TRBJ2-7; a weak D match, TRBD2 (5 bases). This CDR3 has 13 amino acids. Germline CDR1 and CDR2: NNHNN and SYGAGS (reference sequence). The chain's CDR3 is CASGDHWLYEQYF. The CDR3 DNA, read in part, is TGTGCCAGCGGTGATCACTGGCTTTAT.

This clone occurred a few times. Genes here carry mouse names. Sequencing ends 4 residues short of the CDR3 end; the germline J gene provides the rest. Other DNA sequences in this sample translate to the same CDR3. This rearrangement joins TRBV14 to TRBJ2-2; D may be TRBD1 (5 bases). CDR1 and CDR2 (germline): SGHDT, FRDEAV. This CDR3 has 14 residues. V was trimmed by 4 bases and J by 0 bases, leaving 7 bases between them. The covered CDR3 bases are TGTGCCAGCAGTCCGACAGCAAACACCGGG. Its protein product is CASSPTANTG. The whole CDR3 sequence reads CASSPTANTGQLYF.

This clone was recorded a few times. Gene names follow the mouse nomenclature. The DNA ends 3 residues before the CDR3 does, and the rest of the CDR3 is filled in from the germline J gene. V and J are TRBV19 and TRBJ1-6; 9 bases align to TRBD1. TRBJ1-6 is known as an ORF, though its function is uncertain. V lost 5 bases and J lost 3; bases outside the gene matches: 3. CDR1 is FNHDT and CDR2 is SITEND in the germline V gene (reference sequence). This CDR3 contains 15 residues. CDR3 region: CASRLGQGYNSPLYF. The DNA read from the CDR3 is TGTGCCAGCAGACTGGGACAGGGCTATAATTCGCCC.

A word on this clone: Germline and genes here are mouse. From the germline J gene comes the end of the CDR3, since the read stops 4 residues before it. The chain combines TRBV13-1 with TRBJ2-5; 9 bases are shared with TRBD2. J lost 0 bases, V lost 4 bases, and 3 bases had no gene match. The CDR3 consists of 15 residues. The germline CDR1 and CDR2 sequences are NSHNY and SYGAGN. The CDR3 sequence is CASSPTGGNQDTQYF. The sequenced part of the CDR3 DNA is TGTGCCAGCAGTCCTACTGGGGGGAACCAAGAC.

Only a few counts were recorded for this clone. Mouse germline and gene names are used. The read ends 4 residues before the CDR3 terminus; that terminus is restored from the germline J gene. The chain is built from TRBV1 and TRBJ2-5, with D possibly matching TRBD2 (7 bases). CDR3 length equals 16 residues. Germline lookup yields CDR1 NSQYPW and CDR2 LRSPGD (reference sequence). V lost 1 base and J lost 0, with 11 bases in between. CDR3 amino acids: CTCSAAGGLNQDTQYF. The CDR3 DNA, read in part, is TGCACCTGCAGTGCAGCTGGGGGCCTTAACCAAGAC.

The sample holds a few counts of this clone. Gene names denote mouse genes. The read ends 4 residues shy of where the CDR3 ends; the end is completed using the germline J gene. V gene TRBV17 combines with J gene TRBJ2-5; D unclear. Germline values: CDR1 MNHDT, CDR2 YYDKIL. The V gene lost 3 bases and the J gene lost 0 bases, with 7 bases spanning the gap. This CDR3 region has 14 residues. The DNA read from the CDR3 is TGTGCTAGCAGTAGTGCAGTTAACCAAGAC. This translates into CASSSAVNQD. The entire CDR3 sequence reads CASSSAVNQDTQYF.

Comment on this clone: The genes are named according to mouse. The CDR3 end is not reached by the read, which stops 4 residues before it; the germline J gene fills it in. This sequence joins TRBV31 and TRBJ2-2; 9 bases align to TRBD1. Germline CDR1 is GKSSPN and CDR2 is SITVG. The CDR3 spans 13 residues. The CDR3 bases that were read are TGTGCCTGGAGAGACAGGGGGGAGGGG. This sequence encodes CAWRDRGEG. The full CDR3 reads CAWRDRGEGQLYF.

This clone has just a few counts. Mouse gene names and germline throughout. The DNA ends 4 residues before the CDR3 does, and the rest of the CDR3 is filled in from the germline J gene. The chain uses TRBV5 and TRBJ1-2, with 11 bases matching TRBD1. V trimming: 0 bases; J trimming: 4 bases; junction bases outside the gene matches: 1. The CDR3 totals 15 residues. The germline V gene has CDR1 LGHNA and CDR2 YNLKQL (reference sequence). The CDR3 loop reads CASSQEGTGGSDYTF. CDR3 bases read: TGTGCCAGCAGCCAAGAGGGGACAGGGGGCTCC.